This note documents a single T cell receptor beta chain sequence. TCRdb reprocessed the RACE reads via MiXCR and lists one record per CDR3 protein. This table holds some 380,000 distinct CDR3 sequences, more than 4.5% found once. This specimen belongs to a study of human T cells and chemical hapten exposure. Time point denoted: patch test 1, 2 weeks after DPC sensitization. Sample treatment: therapeutic diphenylcyclopropenone sensitization with weekly scalp DPC. The trim removed 5 bases at V and 12 bases at J, leaving 11 bases unmatched. Germline CDR1 and CDR2: SEHNR and FQNEAQ (reference sequence). The CDR3 sequence is 14 residues long.

The sequence was obtained from a woman aged 45-59 years with alopecia areata. Some clones in this sample may be carry-over from other donors' samples. The chain recombines TRBV7-9 with TRBJ2-7; 12 bases map to TRBD1. Here the sequenced sample was whole blood, taken in connection with sensitization to the hapten diphenylcyclopropenone (DPC). The CDR3, as DNA: TGTGCCAGCAGCCGAGAGGGACAGGGGGCTGAGATGTACTTC. The encoded protein is CASSREGQGAEMYF.